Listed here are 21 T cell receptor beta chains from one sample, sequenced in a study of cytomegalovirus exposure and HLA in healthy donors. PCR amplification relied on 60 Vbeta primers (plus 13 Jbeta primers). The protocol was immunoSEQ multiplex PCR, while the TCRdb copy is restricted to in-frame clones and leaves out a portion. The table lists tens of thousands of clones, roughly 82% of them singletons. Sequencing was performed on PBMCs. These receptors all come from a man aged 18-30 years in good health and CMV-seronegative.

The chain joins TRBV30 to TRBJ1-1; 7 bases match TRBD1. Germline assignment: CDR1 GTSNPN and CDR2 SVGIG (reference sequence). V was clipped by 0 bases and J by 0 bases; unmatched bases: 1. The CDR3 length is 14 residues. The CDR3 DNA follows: TGTGCCTGGAGTGTCGGGACAGTGAACACTGAAGCTTTCTTT. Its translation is CAWSVGTVNTEAFF.

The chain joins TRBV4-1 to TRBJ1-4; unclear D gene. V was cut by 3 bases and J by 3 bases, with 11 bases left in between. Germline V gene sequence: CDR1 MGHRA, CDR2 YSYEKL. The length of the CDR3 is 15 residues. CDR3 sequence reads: CASSHATPANEKLFF. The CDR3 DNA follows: TGCGCCAGCAGCCACGCAACTCCGGCTAATGAAAAACTGTTTTTT.

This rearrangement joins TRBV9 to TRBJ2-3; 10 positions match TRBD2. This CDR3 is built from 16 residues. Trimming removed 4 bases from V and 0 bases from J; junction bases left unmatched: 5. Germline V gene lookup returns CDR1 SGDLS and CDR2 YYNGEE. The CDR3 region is CASSPTSGFSTDTQYF. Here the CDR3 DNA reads TGTGCCAGCAGCCCGACTAGCGGGTTCAGCACAGATACGCAGTATTTT.

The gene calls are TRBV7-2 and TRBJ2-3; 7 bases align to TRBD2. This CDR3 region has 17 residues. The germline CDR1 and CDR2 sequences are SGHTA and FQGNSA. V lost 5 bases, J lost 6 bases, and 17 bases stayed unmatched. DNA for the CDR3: TGTGCCAGCAGCACCAAGGGCGGGGGAGGGCCGGGTGATACGCAGTATTTT. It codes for CASSTKGGGGPGDTQYF.

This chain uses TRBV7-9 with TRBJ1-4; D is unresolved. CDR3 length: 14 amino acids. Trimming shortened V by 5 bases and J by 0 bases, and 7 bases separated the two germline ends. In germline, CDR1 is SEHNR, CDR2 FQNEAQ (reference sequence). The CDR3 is CASSPPATNEKLFF. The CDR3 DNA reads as TGTGCCAGCAGCCCGCCGGCAACTAATGAAAAACTGTTTTTT.

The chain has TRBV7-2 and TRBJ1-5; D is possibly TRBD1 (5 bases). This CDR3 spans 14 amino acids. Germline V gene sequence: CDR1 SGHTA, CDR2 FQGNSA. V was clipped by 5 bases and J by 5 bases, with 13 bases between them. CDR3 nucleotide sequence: TGTGCCAGCAGCCCGGGGGGGGGAGATCAGCCCCAGCATTTT. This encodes CASSPGGGDQPQHF.

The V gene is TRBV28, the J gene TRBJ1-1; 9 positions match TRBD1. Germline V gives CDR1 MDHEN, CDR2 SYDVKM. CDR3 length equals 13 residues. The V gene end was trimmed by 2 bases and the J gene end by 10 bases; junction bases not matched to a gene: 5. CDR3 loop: CASSLGGTGRAFF. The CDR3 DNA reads TGTGCCAGCAGTTTAGGAGGGACAGGGAGAGCTTTCTTT. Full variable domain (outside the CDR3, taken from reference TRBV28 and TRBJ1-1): DVKVTQSSRYLVKRTGEKVFLECVQDMDHENMFWYRQDPGLGLRLIYFSYDVKMKEKGDIPEGYSVSREKKERFSLILESASTNQTSMYLCASSLGGTGRAFFGQGTRLTVV.

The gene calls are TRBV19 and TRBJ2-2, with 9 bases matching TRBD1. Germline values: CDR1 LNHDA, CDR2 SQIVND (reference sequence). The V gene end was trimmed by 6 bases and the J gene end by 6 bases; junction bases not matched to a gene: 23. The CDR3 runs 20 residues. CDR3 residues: CASSRQRTGVDPSFPGELFF. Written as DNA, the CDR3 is TGTGCCAGTAGCCGCCAGAGGACAGGGGTCGACCCCTCTTTCCCCGGGGAGCTGTTTTTT.

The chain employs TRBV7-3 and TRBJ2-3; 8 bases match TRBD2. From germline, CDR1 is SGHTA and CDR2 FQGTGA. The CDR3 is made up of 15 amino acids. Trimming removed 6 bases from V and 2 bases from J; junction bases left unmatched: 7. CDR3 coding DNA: TGTGCCAGCAGGGAGACTAGCGAAGACACAGATACGCAGTATTTT. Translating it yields CASRETSEDTDTQYF.

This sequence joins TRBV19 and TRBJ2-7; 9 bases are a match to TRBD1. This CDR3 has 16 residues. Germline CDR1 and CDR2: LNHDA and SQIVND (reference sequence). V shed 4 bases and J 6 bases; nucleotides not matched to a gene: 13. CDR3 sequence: CASSTLTGTGSSEQYF. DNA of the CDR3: TGTGCCAGTAGTACATTAACCGGGACAGGGAGTTCCGAGCAGTACTTC.

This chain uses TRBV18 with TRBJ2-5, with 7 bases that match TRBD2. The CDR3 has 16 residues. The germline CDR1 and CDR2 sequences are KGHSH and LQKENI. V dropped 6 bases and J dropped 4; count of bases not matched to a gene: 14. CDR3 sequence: CASSHQDGLGRETQYF. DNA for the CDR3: TGTGCCAGCTCCCATCAAGACGGACTAGGGAGAGAGACCCAGTACTTC.

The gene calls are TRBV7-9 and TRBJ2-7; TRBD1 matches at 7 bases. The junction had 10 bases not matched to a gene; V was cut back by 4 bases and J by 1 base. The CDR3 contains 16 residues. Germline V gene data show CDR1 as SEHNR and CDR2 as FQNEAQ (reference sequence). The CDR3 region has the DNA TGTGCCAGCAGCTCCGGACCGGGACAGCTTTCCTACGAGCAGTACTTC. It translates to CASSSGPGQLSYEQYF.

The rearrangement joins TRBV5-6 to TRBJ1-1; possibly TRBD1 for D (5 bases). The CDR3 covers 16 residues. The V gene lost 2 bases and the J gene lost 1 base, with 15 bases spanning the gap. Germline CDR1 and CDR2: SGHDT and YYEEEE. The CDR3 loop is CASSFEVDSRNTEAFF. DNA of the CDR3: TGTGCCAGCAGCTTTGAGGTTGACAGCCGGAACACTGAAGCTTTCTTT.

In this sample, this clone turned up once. CDR3: CASSLGGQPNQPQHF. The DNA for the CDR3 is TGTGCCAGCAGCTTGGGGGGACAGCCCAATCAGCCCCAGCATTTT. The V call is TRBV7-2, the J call TRBJ1-5; 7 positions match TRBD1. The trim removed 3 bases at V and 3 bases at J, leaving 5 bases unmatched. Germline V lookup: CDR1 SGHTA, CDR2 FQGNSA. The length of the CDR3 is 15 residues.

CDR3 nucleotide sequence: TGCGCCAGCAGCTTGTATCGGAACACTGAAGCTTTCTTT. Its protein is CASSLYRNTEAFF. V usage is TRBV5-1 and J usage is TRBJ1-1, with no clear D. The CDR3 has 13 residues. V was clipped by 1 base and J by 1 base, with 5 bases between them. Germline V gene lookup returns CDR1 SGHRS and CDR2 YFSETQ.

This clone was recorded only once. The CDR3 region has the DNA TGTGCCACCAGCAGACCCGGGGCAGGGGGAGAGACCCAGTACTTC. This encodes CATSRPGAGGETQYF. The J gene is TRBJ2-5, the V gene TRBV15; TRBD1 matches 7 bases. Trimming at V came to 2 bases and at J to 4 bases, leaving 7 bases not matched to a gene. Germline loops: CDR1 LNHNV, CDR2 YYDKDF (reference sequence). CDR3 length: 15 amino acids.

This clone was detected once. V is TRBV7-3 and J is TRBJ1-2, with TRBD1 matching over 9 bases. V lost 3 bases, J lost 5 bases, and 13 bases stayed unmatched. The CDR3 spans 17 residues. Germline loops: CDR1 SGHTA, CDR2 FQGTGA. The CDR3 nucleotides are TGTGCCAGCAGCTTGGGGGGACCGGGGACAGGGCCATATGGCTACACCTTC. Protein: CASSLGGPGTGPYGYTF.

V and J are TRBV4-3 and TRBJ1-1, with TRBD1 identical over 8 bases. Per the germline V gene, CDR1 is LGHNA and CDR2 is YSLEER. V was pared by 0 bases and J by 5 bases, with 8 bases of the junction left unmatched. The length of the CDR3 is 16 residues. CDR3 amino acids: CASSQEPRGRMTEAFF. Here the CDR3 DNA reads TGCGCCAGCAGCCAAGAACCCAGGGGGCGCATGACTGAAGCTTTCTTT.

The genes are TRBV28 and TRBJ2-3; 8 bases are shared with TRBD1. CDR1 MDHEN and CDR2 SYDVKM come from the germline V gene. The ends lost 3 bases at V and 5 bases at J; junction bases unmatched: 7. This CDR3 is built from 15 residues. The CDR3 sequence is CASSFRGTGRDTQYF. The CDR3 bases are TGTGCCAGCAGTTTTCGGGGGACAGGAAGAGATACGCAGTATTTT.

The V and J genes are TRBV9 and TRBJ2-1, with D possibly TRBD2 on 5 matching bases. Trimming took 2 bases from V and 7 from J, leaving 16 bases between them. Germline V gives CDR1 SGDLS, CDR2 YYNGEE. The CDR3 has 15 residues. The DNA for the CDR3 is TGTGCCAGCAGCGTTGAGTTATTCGGGGATAATGAGCAGTTCTTC. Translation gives CASSVELFGDNEQFF. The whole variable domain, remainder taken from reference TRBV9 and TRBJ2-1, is DSGVTQTPKHLITATGQRVTLRCSPRSGDLSVYWYQQSLDQGLQFLIQYYNGEERAKGNILERFSAQQFPDLHSELNLSSLELGDSALYFCASSVELFGDNEQFFGPGTRLTVL.

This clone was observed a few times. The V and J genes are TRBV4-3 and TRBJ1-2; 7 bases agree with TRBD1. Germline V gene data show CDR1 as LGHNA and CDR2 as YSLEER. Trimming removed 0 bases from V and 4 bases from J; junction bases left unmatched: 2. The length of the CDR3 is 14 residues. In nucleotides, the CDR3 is TGCGCCAGCAGCCAAGAACAGGGGCCCTATGGCTACACCTTC. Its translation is CASSQEQGPYGYTF.